This entry describes one T cell receptor (beta chain). The sample comes from a study of blood T cell repertoires in COVID-19. Study summary: Italy, Spain and the United States were the sources of the convalescent and acute COVID-19 samples. The cDNA or gDNA used as material had been derived from T cells, B-cell-depleted T cells, or PBMCs.

The length of the CDR3 is 15 residues. Germline values: CDR1 MNHEY, CDR2 SVGAGI. Trimming cost V 4 bases and J 4 bases, with 14 bases left between them. Measured with immunoSEQ multiplex PCR; TCRdb has only the in-frame clones, and not every one. The sample records about 160,000 clones, about 90% being singletons. Researchers sorted participants into cohorts using their self-reported clinical history. The sequenced sample was PBMCs or T cells enriched from blood (not recorded which). The clonotype originates from a woman between 45 and 60 years old who had recovered from COVID-19. This chain uses TRBV6-5 with TRBJ2-1; D is unclear. The CDR3 region has the DNA TGTGCCAGCAGTTTTGGTGTAGTTCAATACAATGAGCAGTTCTTC. This codes for CASSFGVVQYNEQFF.